This T cell receptor (beta chain) was identified during a study of cytomegalovirus exposure and HLA in healthy donors. Overall study results and limits: Cytomegalovirus association was assigned to about 150 TCR beta chains. Within the data, a cluster of highly shared sequence variants was likely a sequencing artifact. The study had only CMV serostatus as immune exposure information.

On this clone: Its cognate antigen is unknown.

Trimming cost V 2 bases and J 6 bases, with 10 bases left between them. In germline, CDR1 is MNHEY, CDR2 SMNVEV (reference sequence). This CDR3 contains 13 residues. Researchers ran the PCR with 60 Vbeta and 13 Jbeta primers. Original handling: Counted up in a later analysis, unique TCR beta chains came to 60 million to 95 million, with around 11 million shared. Assay used: immunoSEQ multiplex PCR; TCRdb lists only in-frame clones, some missing. V and J calls and clone size are copied from that table; D and trimming were computed from the DNA. The repertoire holds about 210,000 clones, 82% seen once, with about 6% in the top ten.

Sequenced sample: PBMCs. The V gene is TRBV27, the J gene TRBJ1-2, with D maybe TRBD1 (6 bases). The receptor was isolated from a man aged 40-50 years in good health and CMV-seropositive. CDR3 nucleotide sequence: TGTGCCAGCAGTTTAAGACAGGCTCATGGCTACACCTTC. It is translated as CASSLRQAHGYTF.